The clone carrying this T cell receptor (beta chain) was seen ten or more times. What it recognizes is unknown. Germline values: CDR1 SGHKS, CDR2 YYEKEE (reference sequence). The CDR3 is 14 residues long. Trimming took off 2 bases at V and 9 bases at J, with 12 bases between the two ends. This entry is derived from a study of human T cells and chemical hapten exposure. About the study: On the upper back, patch tests were applied with 0.01% DPC and read at 6 days.

Findings and limits, study-wide: While controls formed fewer of them, expanded TCRs formed significantly more large CDR3 similarity clusters. Patch test score rose with PT1 expanded TCRs, significant at 8, 16, 32, not 4.

Time point of the sample: patch test 3, about 24 weeks after DPC sensitization. Treatment described: therapeutic diphenylcyclopropenone sensitization with weekly scalp DPC. Total RNA extraction was carried out from unfractionated whole blood. TCRdb independently ran MiXCR on the RACE reads; one entry per CDR3 protein. The profile shows roughly 71,000 distinct CDR3 sequences, more than 9.5% of them singletons. The J gene is TRBJ1-6, the V gene TRBV5-5; D call uncertain. Sequences were derived from whole blood, sampled in connection with sensitization to the hapten diphenylcyclopropenone (DPC). The TCR was taken from a woman aged 50 to 60 with alopecia areata. Some clones in this sample may be carry-over from other donors' samples. CDR3 sequence: CASSFTDDGSPLHF. The CDR3 bases are TGTGCCAGCAGCTTTACTGATGACGGTTCACCCCTCCACTTT.